The 15 T cell receptor beta chains below were found in one sample sequenced in a study of T cell changes during pregnancy in multiple sclerosis (dated by TCRdb to between 2019 and 2020). Libraries were made using the immunoSEQ multiplex PCR assay. Sourced from immuneACCESS, this table was stored by TCRdb with only in-frame sequences that have V and J called. A share of the clones is absent; for the studies checked, an unresolved V gene accounts for under half, and the remainder has no known explanation. The sample data list approximately 50,000 clones, and under 95% of these were observed just once. 1.3% of the sample belongs to the ten largest clones. Source: peripheral blood, taken in the second trimester of pregnancy. These receptors originate from a female donor with multiple sclerosis, enrolled in a pregnancy study.

The chain is built from TRBV5-6 and TRBJ2-1, with 8 bases fitting TRBD2. The germline V gene encodes CDR1 SGHDT and CDR2 YYEEEE. CDR3 length equals 17 residues. The V segment lost 4 bases and the J segment 0 bases; nucleotides outside the gene matches: 9. CDR3: CASSQSWRGDSYNEQFF. The CDR3 DNA is TGTGCCAGCAGCCAGAGTTGGCGGGGGGACTCCTACAATGAGCAGTTCTTC.

This clone was detected once. V usage is TRBV6-4 and J usage is TRBJ1-2; D remains unclear. The germline CDR1 and CDR2 sequences are MRHNA and SNTAGT. The CDR3 sequence is 15 residues long. Trimming took off 2 bases at V and 4 bases at J, with 14 bases between the two ends. CDR3 nucleotides: TGTGCCAGCAGTGACGCCCCAGGCCCTCTCTATGGCTACACCTTC. Protein sequence: CASSDAPGPLYGYTF.

This chain joins TRBV19 and TRBJ2-2, with 12 positions matching TRBD2. V lost 3 bases to trimming and J lost 5 bases; unmatched junction nucleotides: 4. Germline-derived CDR1 and CDR2 are LNHDA and SQIVND (reference sequence). The CDR3 totals 16 residues. The CDR3, as DNA: TGTGCCAGTAGTATCGGACTAGCGGGGACGACCGGGGAGCTGTTTTTT. Encoded protein: CASSIGLAGTTGELFF.

The chain couples TRBV4-3 to TRBJ2-5, with 8 bases identical to TRBD1. The J segment lost 1 base and the V segment lost 4 bases, leaving 11 bases of the junction unmatched. This CDR3 contains 17 residues. Germline V gene lookup returns CDR1 LGHNA and CDR2 YSLEER. The CDR3 loop is CASSRGQGILSQETQYF. The CDR3 nucleotides read TGCGCCAGCAGCCGAGGACAGGGAATTTTGTCCCAAGAGACCCAGTACTTC.

The chain is built from TRBV4-2 and TRBJ1-4, with D possibly being TRBD1 (6 bases). This CDR3 is 15 amino acids long. Trimming shortened V by 4 bases and J by 4 bases, and 13 bases separated the two germline ends. Per the germline V gene, CDR1 is LGHNA and CDR2 is YNFKEQ. CDR3 sequence (DNA): TGTGCCAGCAGCCCGAAGGGGGTGGGTAATGAAAAACTGTTTTTT. This encodes CASSPKGVGNEKLFF.

This clone is a singleton in its sample. The V call is TRBV5-1, the J call TRBJ2-5; D is perhaps TRBD2 (7 bases). CDR3 length: 16 amino acids. Deletions cut 4 bases from V and 2 bases from J, with 18 bases between. Germline V lookup: CDR1 SGHRS, CDR2 YFSETQ. CDR3 nucleotide sequence: TGCGCCAGCAGCCCCTTGGGGGGGCCCCCACAAGAGACCCAGTACTTC. This sequence encodes CASSPLGGPPQETQYF.

The chain joins TRBV5-6 to TRBJ2-7; TRBD2 matches 8 bases. This CDR3 comprises 15 residues. The V segment lost 4 bases and the J segment 7 bases; nucleotides outside the gene matches: 13. Germline-derived CDR1 and CDR2 are SGHDT and YYEEEE. The CDR3 DNA sequence: TGTGCCAGCAGCAAAGGACTAGCCCTATGGGAGGAGCAGTACTTC. The encoded protein is CASSKGLALWEEQYF.

The chain uses TRBV4-3 and TRBJ2-7; no firm D call. The V and J ends lost 2 bases and 1 base respectively, with 9 bases between them. Germline V gene sequence: CDR1 LGHNA, CDR2 YSLEER. The CDR3 consists of 14 residues. CDR3 protein: CASSQMAESYEQYF. CDR3 DNA: TGCGCCAGCAGCCAAATGGCGGAATCCTACGAGCAGTACTTC.

The chain joins TRBV28 to TRBJ1-1; 8 nucleotides agree with TRBD1. Germline values: CDR1 MDHEN, CDR2 SYDVKM. J gave up 5 bases and V 4 bases, and 12 bases lay outside the gene matches. The CDR3 has 16 amino acids. The CDR3 loop is CASSSPGAGGRTEAFF. The CDR3, as DNA: TGTGCCAGCAGTTCCCCAGGGGCAGGGGGCAGAACTGAAGCTTTCTTT.

The V gene is TRBV11-2, the J gene TRBJ1-3; D gene ambiguous. In germline, CDR1 is SGHAT, CDR2 FQNNGV. V lost 5 bases, J lost 3 bases, and 8 bases lay in between. This CDR3 is 13 amino acids long. The DNA of the CDR3 is TGTGCCAGCAGCACTTCGTATGGAAACACCATATATTTT. Its protein product is CASSTSYGNTIYF.

The chain combines TRBV6-1 with TRBJ2-3; no reliable D call. This CDR3 contains 12 residues. The germline V gene encodes CDR1 MNHNS and CDR2 SASEGT. V was cut by 5 bases and J by 6 bases, with 9 bases left in between. The CDR3 DNA is TGTGCCAGCAGTTCATTCATGGATACGCAGTATTTT. This encodes CASSSFMDTQYF.

The rearrangement joins TRBV29-1 to TRBJ1-2; tentative D call: TRBD1 (6 bases). V lost 6 bases, J lost 8 bases, and 13 bases lay in between. CDR1 is SQVTM, CDR2 ANQGSEA, per germline. The length of the CDR3 is 11 residues. The CDR3: CSVETGHGYTF. CDR3 bases: TGCAGCGTAGAAACAGGGCACGGCTACACCTTC.

This clone has just a few counts. V usage is TRBV11-2 and J usage is TRBJ2-7, with no clear D. Germline loops: CDR1 SGHAT, CDR2 FQNNGV. This CDR3 comprises 11 residues. Trimming removed 3 bases from V and 3 bases from J, with 3 bases in between. DNA of the CDR3: TGTGCCAGCAGCTTTCACTACGAGCAGTACTTC. Its translation: CASSFHYEQYF.

V and J are TRBV7-2 and TRBJ2-7; 7 nucleotides match TRBD1. In germline, CDR1 is SGHTA, CDR2 FQGNSA. V lost 0 bases, J lost 2 bases, and 7 bases stayed unmatched. CDR3 size: 16 residues. CDR3 in amino acids: CASSLAGRTGPYEQYF. The CDR3 bases are TGTGCCAGCAGCTTAGCGGGAAGGACAGGCCCCTACGAGCAGTACTTC. Using reference TRBV7-2 and TRBJ2-7 for the parts outside the CDR3, the full variable domain is GAGVSQSPSNKVTEKGKDVELRCDPISGHTALYWYRQSLGQGLEFLIYFQGNSAPDKSGLPSDRFSAERTGGSVSTLTIQRTQQEDSAVYLCASSLAGRTGPYEQYFGPGTRLTVT.

This chain connects TRBV6-1 to TRBJ2-1, with a tentative D call TRBD2 (7 bases). The CDR3 has 14 amino acids. V was clipped by 0 bases and J by 5 bases, with 8 bases between them. Per the germline V gene, CDR1 is MNHNS and CDR2 is SASEGT. DNA for the CDR3: TGTGCCAGCAGTGAAGCGGGGGGGCACAATGAGCAGTTCTTC. It yields the protein CASSEAGGHNEQFF.